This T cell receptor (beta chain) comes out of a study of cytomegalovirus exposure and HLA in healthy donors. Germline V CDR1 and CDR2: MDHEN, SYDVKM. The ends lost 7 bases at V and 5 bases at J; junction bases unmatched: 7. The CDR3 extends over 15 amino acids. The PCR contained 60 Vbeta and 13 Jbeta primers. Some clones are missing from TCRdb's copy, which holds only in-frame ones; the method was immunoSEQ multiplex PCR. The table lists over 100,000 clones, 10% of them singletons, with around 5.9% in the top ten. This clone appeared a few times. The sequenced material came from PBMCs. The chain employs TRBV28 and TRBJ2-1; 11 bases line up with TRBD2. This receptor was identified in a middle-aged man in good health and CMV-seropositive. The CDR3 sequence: CASNTLAGVDNEQFF. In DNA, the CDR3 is TGTGCCAGCAATACACTAGCGGGAGTTGACAATGAGCAGTTCTTC. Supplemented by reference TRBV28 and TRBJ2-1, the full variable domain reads DVKVTQSSRYLVKRTGEKVFLECVQDMDHENMFWYRQDPGLGLRLIYFSYDVKMKEKGDIPEGYSVSREKKERFSLILESASTNQTSMYLCASNTLAGVDNEQFFGPGTRLTVL.